The present T cell receptor (beta chain) was sequenced within a study of T cells in Graves' hyperthyroidism and ophthalmopathy. Study overall: Prior to any treatment, at the point of initial diagnosis, peripheral blood was collected.

Ophthalmopathy cases met thresholds of Clinical Activity Score at least 3, NOSPECS grade at least 4 and duration under 3 months. RNA transcripts provided the source from which TCR beta CDR3 regions were amplified. A first-round RT-PCR of the TCR CDR3 used the HTBI primer set. TCRdb redid the calling of the multiplex PCR reads with MiXCR, one entry per CDR3 protein. The sample consists of 550,000 to 700,000 distinct CDR3 sequences, roughly 15% of them appearing once. This clonotype occurred many times. Trimming cost V 0 bases and J 6 bases; bases outside gene matches: 2. Germline CDR1 is SQVTM and CDR2 is ANQGSEA. The CDR3 extends over 13 amino acids.

Sequencing was done on a sample of blood. The V call is TRBV29-1, the J call TRBJ1-2; 9 nucleotides agree with TRBD1. The clonotype was recovered from a middle-aged woman with Graves' ophthalmopathy. CDR3 sequence (DNA): TGCAGCGTTGAAGAAAGGGACAGGGATGGCTACACCTTC. This sequence encodes CSVEERDRDGYTF. Variable domain in full (rest from reference TRBV29-1 and TRBJ1-2): SAVISQKPSRDICQRGTSLTIQCQVDSQVTMMFWYRQQPGQSLTLIATANQGSEATYESGFVIDKFPISRPNLTFSTLTVSNMSPEDSSIYLCSVEERDRDGYTFGSGTRLTVV.